This TCR beta chain was recorded in a study of blood T cell repertoires in COVID-19 (dated by TCRdb to 2020 to 2021). Context from the whole study: The collaborator samples originated in the United States, Italy and Spain and spanned the acute and convalescent phases of COVID-19. The prospective study material was composed of cDNA or gDNA derived from T cells, B-cell-depleted T cells, or PBMCs. Subjects who had been exposed to COVID-19, were actively infected with it, or had recovered from it provided the deeply sampled blood TCRbeta repertoires that made up the dataset. A freely available public database, intended as a resource for researchers studying the immune response to SARS-CoV-2, is where the repertoires were released. Samples came from the ongoing ImmuneRACE study (first 160 participants) plus 1,254 subjects from 6 global collaborators. Nearly every sample came with metadata listing a de-identified subject ID, COVID-19 status, age in years and sex. HLA class I and class II types, where available, came from metadata supplied by the sample provider rather than from assay-based typing. On the study overall, not on this receptor specifically: The amount of clinical and demographic metadata varied by source and participant and was provided uncurated.

TCRbeta CDR3 regions were amplified from genomic DNA by means of the immunoSEQ Assay, a bias-controlled multiplex PCR. For the original study's pipeline: The number of nucleated cells in each sample was estimated by amplification of reference gene primers within the assay. Sequence reads were collapsed and filtered to measure the absolute abundance of every unique TCRbeta CDR3 rearrangement. For each sample, productive Simpson clonality was calculated as the square root of Simpson's diversity index across productive rearrangements. TCRdb stores this immuneACCESS table with in-frame sequences only. Part of the clones is absent; in the studies checked, under half of the shortfall reflects unresolved V genes, and no reason is known for the rest. For V, J and clone size, that table is used; D and trimming come from the DNA. Counted in this sample were over 150,000 clones; over 60% of them appeared once. Jointly, the top ten make up approximately 26% of the sample.

From a lookup of the germline V gene, CDR1 and CDR2 are KGHSH and LQKENI. Its CDR3 holds 14 amino acids, cysteine through phenylalanine. Of all the DNA, just the CDR3 is kept, 42 bases in frame from base 1. V loses 4 bases of germline sequence and J loses 6 bases, and the interval between the two ends is 16 bases. As concerns this clone: Its antigen is unknown. No per-base quality is available; no much larger clone lies one base away.

The collaborating institutions used their own protocols to collect whole blood in K2EDTA tubes. For TCRbeta analysis, collaborators shipped samples as frozen whole blood, isolated PBMCs, or DNA extracted from either of those sample types. The chain is encoded by TRBV18 joined to TRBJ2-7, and TRBD1 may be the D gene, going by 5 matching bases. The clonotype was recovered from a woman in her 70s with acute or convalescent COVID-19. The material sequenced was peripheral blood. The nucleotides read TGTGCCAGCTCACAGACAGACTTCTTTGGCGAGCAGTACTTC. Its amino acids are CASSQTDFFGEQYF.